A single sample gave rise to the 6 T cell receptor beta chains below, sequenced in a study of blood T cell repertoires in COVID-19. Data came from immunoSEQ multiplex PCR; TCRdb stores just in-frame clones and leaves some out. Here the sample spans a few hundred thousand clones, around 84% being singletons. The sequenced material came from peripheral blood. The source is a woman aged 40 to 50 who had recovered from COVID-19.

The chain uses TRBV4-2 and TRBJ2-7; 10 positions match TRBD1. The CDR3 sequence is 16 residues long. V lost 3 bases and J lost 1; bases outside the gene matches: 6. Germline V gives CDR1 LGHNA, CDR2 YNFKEQ. CDR3 loop: CASSHTVGQGSYEQYF. The CDR3 DNA sequence: TGTGCCAGCAGCCATACCGTGGGACAGGGGTCCTACGAGCAGTACTTC.

Only one count was recorded for this clone. The chain couples TRBV11-3 to TRBJ1-4; D not certain. Germline loops: CDR1 SGHNT, CDR2 YENEEA. The CDR3 is 15 residues long. Trimming stripped 5 bases from V and 8 bases from J, with 18 bases between. CDR3 coding DNA: TGTGCCAGCAGCCCTCCGTGGAGGGTGGGGGAAAAACTGTTTTTT. Translated, it gives CASSPPWRVGEKLFF.

This chain uses TRBV30 with TRBJ2-1; a weak D match, TRBD1 (5 bases). Germline CDR1 is GTSNPN and CDR2 is SVGIG (reference sequence). The V end lost 1 base, the J end lost 8 bases, and 15 bases lay between the germline ends. This CDR3 has 14 amino acids. The CDR3 here is CAWSEKRTHDEQFF. The CDR3 region has the DNA TGTGCCTGGAGTGAGAAGAGGACACATGATGAGCAGTTCTTC.

The V call is TRBV18, the J call TRBJ1-5, with D possibly TRBD1 on 5 matching bases. Trimming left V 8 bases short and J 3 bases short, with 17 bases between. The CDR3 is 15 residues long. Germline V gene data show CDR1 as KGHSH and CDR2 as LQKENI. The DNA for the CDR3 is TGTGCCAGCCAACTTGGGAGGGGTTCCAATCAGCCCCAGCATTTT. It specifies CASQLGRGSNQPQHF.

This clone was detected only a few times. The J gene is TRBJ2-3, the V gene TRBV2; 11 bases match TRBD1. The V segment lost 2 bases and the J segment 3 bases; nucleotides outside the gene matches: 10. Germline V gives CDR1 SNHLY, CDR2 FYNNEI. The CDR3 extends over 18 amino acids. In DNA, the CDR3 is TGTGCCAGCAGTGAAACCTTGGACAGGGGGCGAGGTACAGATACGCAGTATTTT. Protein: CASSETLDRGRGTDTQYF.

V usage is TRBV7-9 and J usage is TRBJ2-7, with D tentatively TRBD2 (5 bases). The V gene's germline CDR1 is SEHNR and CDR2 FQNEAQ (reference sequence). CDR3 size: 14 residues. The germline V and J ends were trimmed by 5 bases and 2 bases, with 13 bases remaining between them. CDR3 nucleotides: TGTGCCAGCAGCCCACCGACGGGAACCTACGAGCAGTACTTC. This codes for CASSPPTGTYEQYF. Full variable domain (missing parts from reference TRBV7-9 and TRBJ2-7): DTGVSQNPRHKITKRGQNVTFRCDPISEHNRLYWYRQTLGQGPEFLTYFQNEAQLEKSRLLSDRFSAERPKGSFSTLEIQRTEQGDSAMYLCASSPPTGTYEQYFGPGTRLTVT.